This T cell receptor beta chain stems from a study of post-analysis software for immune sequencing data. In the study overall: The patients showed relapsing-remitting, secondary progressive and progressive-relapsing multiple sclerosis courses.

Unique molecular identifiers tagged the TCR beta cDNA libraries. The yield from roughly 1 to 10 million T cells was some 500,000 cDNA molecules in total. Each CDR3 protein gets one entry after TCRdb re-called the PCR reads with MiXCR. Of about 540,000 distinct CDR3 sequences listed, around 36% are singletons. The sample holds a few counts of this clonotype. The target antigen is unknown. Study-wide results and caveats: Significantly decreased normalized Chao1 diversity was recorded for multiple sclerosis patients relative to controls.

The sample was blood. This TCR was sampled from a girl younger than 18 with multiple sclerosis.

The CDR3 nucleotides are TGTGCCAGCAGCCTGACTAGCGGAAAAGAGACCCAGTACTTC. Amino acids: CASSLTSGKETQYF. This rearrangement joins TRBV11-1 to TRBJ2-5; TRBD2 aligns across 9 bases. Germline CDR1 reads SGHAT; CDR2 reads FQDESV (reference sequence). The CDR3 contains 14 residues. Unmatched junction bases numbered 4, after V lost 5 bases and J lost 3 bases.